This T cell receptor (beta chain) was captured by sequencing in a study of T cell repertoires in cytomegalovirus infection. Whole-study context: Peptides in the study included HLA-C-restricted and HLA-B-restricted CMV epitopes. Indicated by public TCR beta signatures were CMV infection and matching HLA type.

TCRdb reprocessed the reads with MiXCR, giving one entry per CDR3 protein. The sample has roughly 920,000 distinct CDR3 sequences, approximately 30% seen once. Study-level results: The ex vivo response was dominated by HLA-C-restricted CMV-specific TCR beta clonotypes.

A remark on this clonotype: Its matching antigen is unknown.

The CDR3 is 16 residues long. Trimming at V came to 5 bases and at J to 1 base, leaving 9 bases not matched to a gene. The germline CDR1 and CDR2 sequences are DFQATT and SNEGSKA (reference sequence). Specimen: cultured CD8+ T cells from PBMCs, collected from culture after CMV antigen stimulation. This sequence was found in a human donor in good health (CMV status not recorded). Some clones in this sample may be carry-over from other donors' samples. The V and J genes are TRBV20-1 and TRBJ2-1, with 9 nucleotides matching TRBD1. The CDR3 sequence: CSAGRTGTGSYNEQFF. The CDR3 region has the DNA TGCAGTGCTGGTAGGACCGGGACAGGGTCCTACAATGAGCAGTTCTTC.